This section outlines one TCR beta chain sequence together with its context. The antigen it recognizes is unknown. No clone much larger than this one lies a single base away; base qualities are absent. The immunoSEQ Assay, a bias-controlled multiplex PCR, was used to amplify TCRbeta CDR3 regions from genomic DNA. In the paper's pipeline: The number of nucleated cells in each sample was estimated from the amplification of reference gene primers within the assay. To quantify the absolute abundance of each unique TCRbeta CDR3 rearrangement, sequence reads were collapsed and filtered. For each sample, productive Simpson clonality was calculated as the square root of Simpson's diversity index over productive rearrangements. Drawn from immuneACCESS, this table holds only the in-frame rearrangements with V and J called that TCRdb kept. Clones are partly lost; checked studies trace under half to an unresolved V gene and leave the rest unexplained. V, J and clone size reflect that table, while D and trimming were determined from the DNA. In this sample the table shows 390,000 or so clones, roughly nine tenths of which occur a single time. The leading ten clones occupy around 1% of the sample.

Germline trimming amounts to 2 bases on V and 5 bases on J, with 12 as the count of junction bases outside the gene matches. From the cysteine through the phenylalanine, the CDR3 covers 16 amino acids. The CDR3 DNA has 48 bases and is translated from base 1. CDR1 and CDR2, looked up from the germline V gene, are SGHRS and YFSETQ. This record belongs to a study of blood T cell repertoires in COVID-19 (dated by TCRdb to 2018 to 2021). The study in broad terms: Samples covering the acute and convalescent phases of COVID-19 were provided by collaborators in the United States, Italy and Spain. The repertoires were released in a freely available public database intended as a resource for research on the immune response to SARS-CoV-2. Where HLA class I and class II types were available, the types were taken from metadata supplied by the sample provider, not from assay-based typing. Samples came from the ongoing ImmuneRACE study (first 160 participants) plus 1,254 subjects from 6 global collaborators. The sample metadata nearly always contained a de-identified subject ID, COVID-19 status, age in years and sex. The material from the prospective study consisted of cDNA or gDNA derived from T cells, B-cell-depleted T cells, or PBMCs. Subjects who had been exposed to COVID-19, were actively infected with it, or had recovered from it provided the deeply sampled blood TCRbeta repertoires that made up the dataset. General conclusions and limits of the study: How much clinical and demographic metadata was included differed by source and by participant, and the metadata was provided uncurated.

In the prospective study, participants were roughly 18 to 89 years old, resided in about 25 geographic areas of the United States, and were enrolled through a virtual design. In the prospective study, participants were assigned to cohorts based on the clinical history participants reported in a screening survey and a study questionnaire. ImmuneRACE Cohort 3 recovered participants were defined by two consecutive negative NP/OP PCR tests, healthcare professional clearance, or symptom resolution. In the prospective study, whole blood, serum and a nasopharyngeal or oropharyngeal swab were collected from each participant by mobile phlebotomists. Participants in the prospective study had the option to provide additional blood draws and questionnaires over an approximately 2-month period. Blood samples from the prospective study were shipped frozen or at room temperature prior to DNA extraction.

Sequencing used PBMCs or T cells enriched from blood (not recorded which). This sequence originates from a man aged 18 to 29 who had recovered from COVID-19. The chain is assembled from TRBV5-1 and TRBJ2-7, with 8 central nucleotides matching TRBD2. The CDR3 corresponds to CASSFRGGAVGNEQYF. The nucleotide sequence reads as follows: TGCGCCAGCAGCTTCCGGGGGGGTGCTGTTGGGAACGAGCAGTACTTC. Outside the CDR3, residues come from the reference TRBV5-1 and TRBJ2-7 proteins, so the full variable domain is: KAGVTQTPRYLIKTRGQQVTLSCSPISGHRSVSWYQQTPGQGLQFLFEYFSETQRNKGNFPGRFSGRQFSNSRSEMNVSTLELGDSALYLCASSFRGGAVGNEQYFGPGTRLTVT.